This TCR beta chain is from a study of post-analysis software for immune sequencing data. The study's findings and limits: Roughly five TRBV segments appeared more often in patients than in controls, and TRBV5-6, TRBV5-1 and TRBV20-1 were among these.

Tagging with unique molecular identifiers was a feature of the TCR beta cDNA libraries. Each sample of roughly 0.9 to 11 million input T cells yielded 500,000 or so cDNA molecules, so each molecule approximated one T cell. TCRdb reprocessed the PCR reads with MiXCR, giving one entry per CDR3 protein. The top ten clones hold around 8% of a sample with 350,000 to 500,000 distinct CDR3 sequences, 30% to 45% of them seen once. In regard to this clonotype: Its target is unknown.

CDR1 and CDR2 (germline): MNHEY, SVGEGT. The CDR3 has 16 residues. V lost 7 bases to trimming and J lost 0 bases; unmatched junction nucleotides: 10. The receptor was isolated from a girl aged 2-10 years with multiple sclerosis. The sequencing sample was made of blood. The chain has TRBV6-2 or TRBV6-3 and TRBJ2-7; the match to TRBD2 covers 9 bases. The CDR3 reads CASNPASGVSSYEQYF. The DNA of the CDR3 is TGTGCCAGCAATCCAGCTAGCGGGGTGAGCTCCTACGAGCAGTACTTC.